The 15 T cell receptor beta chains presented below share a single source sample, sequenced in a study of blood T cell repertoires in COVID-19. Clones were sequenced by immunoSEQ multiplex PCR, and TCRdb holds only the in-frame ones, with some missing. Of about 220,000 clones listed, 86% were seen once; the top ten hold roughly 3.4%. Sequenced sample: PBMCs or T cells enriched from blood (not recorded which). The receptors were gathered from a woman aged 40 to 50 with acute COVID-19.

This chain uses TRBV12-5 with TRBJ2-1; possible D gene TRBD2, 6 bases. The CDR3 contains 16 residues. The V end lost 0 bases, the J end lost 7 bases, and 16 bases lay between the germline ends. Germline V gives CDR1 LGHNT, CDR2 FRNRAP. DNA for the CDR3: TGTGCTAGTGGTTTGGTATGGTTGCGGGGTATTAATGAGCAGTTCTTC. This sequence encodes CASGLVWLRGINEQFF.

The genes are TRBV19 and TRBJ2-5; no clear D gene. Germline lookup yields CDR1 LNHDA and CDR2 SQIVND (reference sequence). The CDR3 is made up of 12 amino acids. Trimming pared 11 bases from V and 0 bases from J, leaving 10 bases between. The CDR3 nucleotides are TGTGCCGCCGGAGACGACCAAGAGACCCAGTACTTC. The encoded protein is CAAGDDQETQYF.

For the CDR3, the DNA is TGTGCCAGCTCACCTCGCCGTAATGGACAGGGGTCCTACGAGCAGTACTTC. Its translation is CASSPRRNGQGSYEQYF. This chain links TRBV18 with TRBJ2-7; 9 positions match TRBD1. Germline V CDR1 and CDR2: KGHSH, LQKENI. After removal of 3 bases from V and 1 base from J, the junction contained 10 bases not matched to a gene. The CDR3 totals 17 residues.

V gene TRBV5-1 combines with J gene TRBJ1-3, with 10 bases matching TRBD1. With V trimmed by 3 bases and J by 8 bases, 8 bases remained unmatched. In germline, CDR1 is SGHRS, CDR2 YFSETQ. The CDR3 has 15 amino acids. The CDR3 region is CASSSSGTGDHTIYF. In DNA form, the CDR3 reads TGCGCCAGCAGCTCGTCCGGGACAGGGGATCACACCATATATTTT.

The chain joins TRBV3-1 (or the pseudogene TRBV3-2) to TRBJ2-3, with 10 bases matching TRBD2. The CDR3 runs 14 residues. Germline V gene sequence: CDR1 LGHDT, CDR2 YNNKEL (reference sequence). J lost 8 bases, V lost 2 bases, and 4 bases had no gene match. CDR3 nucleotide sequence: TGTGCCAGCAGCCAATCTATAGCGGGGGGTACGCAGTATTTT. This encodes CASSQSIAGGTQYF.

The rearrangement joins TRBV25-1 to TRBJ1-6, with TRBD1 matching 7 bases. The CDR3 is made up of 16 amino acids. The J segment lost 7 bases and the V segment lost 3 bases, leaving 9 bases of the junction unmatched. Germline assignment: CDR1 MGHDK and CDR2 SYGVNS. This chain's CDR3 is CASSEVVTGWNSPLHF. CDR3 sequence (DNA): TGTGCCAGCAGTGAGGTAGTGACAGGGTGGAATTCACCCCTCCACTTT.

This chain joins TRBV2 and TRBJ2-7, with D possibly matching TRBD2 (7 bases). The V end was cut by 6 bases, the J end by 2 bases, with 23 bases between. There are 17 residues in the CDR3. Germline CDR1 reads SNHLY; CDR2 reads FYNNEI. CDR3 residues: CASRKNSGGLSPYEQYF. In nucleotides, the CDR3 is TGTGCCAGCAGGAAGAATTCCGGGGGGCTGTCGCCCTACGAGCAGTACTTC.

There are a few counts of this clone. The chain joins TRBV7-2 to TRBJ2-5; 12 bases align to TRBD2. There are 15 residues in the CDR3. Germline loops: CDR1 SGHTA, CDR2 FQGNSA. V trimming: 5 bases; J trimming: 6 bases; junction bases outside the gene matches: 7. CDR3 amino acids: CASSPSGGAKKTQYF. The DNA of the CDR3 is TGTGCCAGCAGCCCTAGCGGGGGGGCCAAGAAGACCCAGTACTTC.

V is TRBV7-8 and J is TRBJ1-4, with a tentative D call TRBD1 (6 bases). CDR1 is SGHVS and CDR2 is FQNEAQ in the germline V gene. This CDR3 is built from 15 residues. With 3 bases removed from V and 5 bases from J, the gap between germline ends came to 13 bases. The CDR3 region has the DNA TGTGCCAGCAGCTTGGACCAGGGGAGAAATGAAAAACTGTTTTTT. It codes for CASSLDQGRNEKLFF.

This chain uses TRBV6-2 or TRBV6-3 with TRBJ1-5, with TRBD1 matching over 11 bases. In germline, CDR1 is MNHEY, CDR2 SVGEGT. Trimming at V came to 2 bases and at J to 6 bases, leaving 6 bases not matched to a gene. CDR3 length equals 16 residues. The CDR3 is CASSYPGDRGIQPQHF. The CDR3 bases are TGTGCCAGCAGTTACCCTGGGGACAGGGGGATTCAGCCCCAGCATTTT.

The J gene is TRBJ2-7, the V gene TRBV11-2; D is undetermined. Deletions cut 1 base from V and 4 bases from J, with 8 bases between. CDR1 SGHAT and CDR2 FQNNGV come from the germline V gene. This CDR3 is built from 13 residues. The CDR3 nucleotides are TGTGCCAGCAGCTTAGGTATGGCATACGAGCAGTACGTC. Its translation: CASSLGMAYEQYV.

The rearrangement joins TRBV9 to TRBJ2-1, with 7 bases lining up with TRBD1. Germline trimming cut 0 bases from V and 9 bases from J; bases unmatched to any gene: 18. This CDR3 spans 18 amino acids. Germline lookup yields CDR1 SGDLS and CDR2 YYNGEE. CDR3 nucleotide sequence: TGTGCCAGCAGCGTAGCCGAGGTCGGGACAGTAGGGAGCGTTGAGCAGTTCTTC. Translation gives CASSVAEVGTVGSVEQFF.

V is TRBV7-9 and J is TRBJ1-6, with D possibly being TRBD1 (5 bases). Germline V gene lookup returns CDR1 SEHNR and CDR2 FQNEAQ (reference sequence). Trimming removed 2 bases at V and 5 bases at J, with 16 bases between. This CDR3 contains 17 residues. This chain's CDR3 is CASSLSTGKGDNSPLHF. The CDR3 bases are TGTGCCAGCAGCTTAAGTACAGGAAAAGGAGATAATTCACCCCTCCACTTT.

J is TRBJ2-1 and V is TRBV7-8; 7 nucleotides line up with TRBD2. The CDR3 has 16 amino acids. Germline CDR1 SGHVS, CDR2 FQNEAQ. V lost 8 bases to trimming and J lost 3 bases; unmatched junction nucleotides: 13. CDR3 bases: TGTGCCAGCCGGTCCCGGCGGGGGAATCTCTACAATGAGCAGTTCTTC. It yields the protein CASRSRRGNLYNEQFF.

The genes are TRBV19 and TRBJ1-2; 7 bases agree with TRBD1. Germline assignment: CDR1 LNHDA and CDR2 SQIVND (reference sequence). The V and J ends lost 1 base and 2 bases, in that order; junction bases with no gene match: 7. The CDR3 extends over 16 amino acids. The DNA of the CDR3 is TGTGCCAGTAGTATAGGTACCATGACAGGGAACTATGGCTACACCTTC. Translated, it gives CASSIGTMTGNYGYTF. The full variable domain, its missing parts supplied by reference TRBV19 and TRBJ1-2, is DGGITQSPKYLFRKEGQNVTLSCEQNLNHDAMYWYRQDPGQGLRLIYYSQIVNDFQKGDIAEGYSVSREKKESFPLTVTSAQKNPTAFYLCASSIGTMTGNYGYTFGSGTRLTVV.